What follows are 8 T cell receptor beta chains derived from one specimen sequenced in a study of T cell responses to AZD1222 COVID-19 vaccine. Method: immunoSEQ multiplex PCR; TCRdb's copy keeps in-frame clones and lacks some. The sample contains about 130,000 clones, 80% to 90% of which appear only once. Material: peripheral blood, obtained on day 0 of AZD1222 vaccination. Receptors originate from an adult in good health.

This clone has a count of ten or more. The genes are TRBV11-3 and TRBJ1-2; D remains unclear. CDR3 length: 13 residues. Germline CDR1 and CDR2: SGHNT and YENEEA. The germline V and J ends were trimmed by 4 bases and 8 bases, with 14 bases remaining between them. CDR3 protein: CASSSHVGLGYTF. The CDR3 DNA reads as TGTGCCAGCAGCTCGCACGTAGGGCTGGGCTACACCTTC. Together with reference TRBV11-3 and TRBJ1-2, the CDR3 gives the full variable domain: EAGVVQSPRYKIIEKKQPVAFWCNPISGHNTLYWYLQNLGQGPELLIRYENEEAVDDSQLPKDRFSAERLKGVDSTLKIQPAELGDSAVYLCASSSHVGLGYTFGSGTRLTVV.

The CDR3 spells CACDLGQGETQYF. CDR3 sequence (DNA): TGTGCCTGCGATTTGGGACAGGGAGAGACCCAGTACTTC. The chain is built from TRBV30 and TRBJ2-5; 9 positions match TRBD1. The V gene's germline CDR1 is GTSNPN and CDR2 SVGIG (reference sequence). The CDR3 totals 13 residues. V lost 6 bases, J lost 4 bases, and 6 bases stayed unmatched. Full variable domain (remainder filled in from reference TRBV30 and TRBJ2-5): SQTIHQWPATLVQPVGSPLSLECTVEGTSNPNLYWYRQAAGRGLQLLFYSVGIGQISSEVPQNLSASRPQDRQFILSSKKLLLSDSGFYLCACDLGQGETQYFGPGTRLLVL.

The CDR3 nucleotides are TGTGCCAGCAGCCAGGCCGCGAGGGTAAACTATGGCTACACCTTC. It encodes CASSQAARVNYGYTF. The rearrangement joins TRBV3-1 (or the pseudogene TRBV3-2) to TRBJ1-2; the D is unclear. The V gene lost 3 bases and the J gene lost 2 bases, with 13 bases spanning the gap. The CDR3 extends over 15 amino acids. Germline V CDR1 and CDR2: LGHDT, YNNKEL (reference sequence).

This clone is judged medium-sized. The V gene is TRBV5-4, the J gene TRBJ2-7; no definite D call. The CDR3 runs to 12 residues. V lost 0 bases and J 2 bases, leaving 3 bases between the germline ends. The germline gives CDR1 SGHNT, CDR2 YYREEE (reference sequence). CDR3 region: CASSLAPYEQYF. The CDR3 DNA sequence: TGTGCCAGCAGCTTGGCCCCCTACGAGCAGTACTTC.

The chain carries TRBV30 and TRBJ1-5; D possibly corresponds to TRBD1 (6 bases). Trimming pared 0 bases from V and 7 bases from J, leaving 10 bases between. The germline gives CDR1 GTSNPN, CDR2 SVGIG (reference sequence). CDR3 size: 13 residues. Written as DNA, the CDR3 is TGTGCCTGGAGTGTTTCAGGGGCACAGCCCCAGCATTTT. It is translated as CAWSVSGAQPQHF.

Here the CDR3 reads CSDQQGDGGYTF. The CDR3 DNA reads as TGCAGCGACCAACAGGGGGATGGGGGCTACACCTTC. This chain joins TRBV29-1 and TRBJ1-2; TRBD1 matches at 8 bases. Germline assignment: CDR1 SQVTM and CDR2 ANQGSEA. The ends lost 7 bases at V and 8 bases at J; junction bases unmatched: 9. The CDR3 length is 12 residues.

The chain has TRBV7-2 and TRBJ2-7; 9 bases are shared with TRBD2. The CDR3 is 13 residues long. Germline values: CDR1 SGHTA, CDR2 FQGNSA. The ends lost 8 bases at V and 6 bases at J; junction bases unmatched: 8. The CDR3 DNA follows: TGTGCCAGCCGCGGGGGGGCCATCCTCGAGCAGTACTTC. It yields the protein CASRGGAILEQYF. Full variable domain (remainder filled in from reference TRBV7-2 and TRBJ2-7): GAGVSQSPSNKVTEKGKDVELRCDPISGHTALYWYRQSLGQGLEFLIYFQGNSAPDKSGLPSDRFSAERTGGSVSTLTIQRTQQEDSAVYLCASRGGAILEQYFGPGTRLTVT.

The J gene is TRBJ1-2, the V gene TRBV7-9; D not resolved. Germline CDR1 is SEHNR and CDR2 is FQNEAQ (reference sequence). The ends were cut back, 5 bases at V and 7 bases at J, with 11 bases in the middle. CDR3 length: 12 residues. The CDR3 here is CASSVGEGGYTF. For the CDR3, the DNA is TGTGCCAGCAGCGTGGGCGAGGGTGGCTACACCTTC.